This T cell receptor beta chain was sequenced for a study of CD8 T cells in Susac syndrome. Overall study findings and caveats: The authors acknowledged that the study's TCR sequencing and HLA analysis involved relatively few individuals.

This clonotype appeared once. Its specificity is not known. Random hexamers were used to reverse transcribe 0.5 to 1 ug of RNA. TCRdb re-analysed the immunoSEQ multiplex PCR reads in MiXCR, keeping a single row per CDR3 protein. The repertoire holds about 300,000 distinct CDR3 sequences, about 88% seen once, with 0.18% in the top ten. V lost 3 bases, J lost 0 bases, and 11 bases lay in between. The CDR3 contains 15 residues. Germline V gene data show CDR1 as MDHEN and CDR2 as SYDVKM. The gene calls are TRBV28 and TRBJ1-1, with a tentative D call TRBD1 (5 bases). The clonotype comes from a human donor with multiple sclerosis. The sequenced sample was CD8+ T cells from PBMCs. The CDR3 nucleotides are TGTGCCAGCAGTTTCGACCCAGGGTTGAACACTGAAGCTTTCTTT. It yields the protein CASSFDPGLNTEAFF.